This T cell receptor beta chain is drawn from a study of blood T cell repertoires in COVID-19. The overall study: PBMCs, B-cell-depleted T cells, or T cells provided the cDNA or gDNA that made up the material.

Two negative PCRs, clearance, or symptom resolution had been documented for recovered Cohort 3 donors. Between the trimmed V and J ends, which lost 4 bases and 5 bases, there was a span of 15 bases. This CDR3 contains 14 residues. Germline CDR1 and CDR2: SGHRS and YFSETQ. Original methodology: Nucleated cell counts were estimated from reference gene primer amplification. Clones were read by immunoSEQ multiplex PCR, and TCRdb kept only the in-frame ones, dropping some. V, J and clone size were drawn from that table, and D and trimming were deduced from the DNA. The data show about 150,000 clones, roughly 89% seen once.

The TCR sequence derives from a man in his forties or fifties who had recovered from COVID-19. J is TRBJ2-5 and V is TRBV5-1, with D possibly being TRBD2 (5 bases). The sample consisted of PBMCs or T cells enriched from blood (not recorded which). The CDR3, as DNA: TGCGCCAGCAGCGGAGAAACTAGTGGCGAGACCCAGTACTTC. Encoded protein: CASSGETSGETQYF. The variable domain in full, completed from reference TRBV5-1 and TRBJ2-5, reads KAGVTQTPRYLIKTRGQQVTLSCSPISGHRSVSWYQQTPGQGLQFLFEYFSETQRNKGNFPGRFSGRQFSNSRSEMNVSTLELGDSALYLCASSGETSGETQYFGPGTRLLVL.